This T cell receptor (beta chain) was captured in a study of T-cell memory formation after mild COVID-19. On the study more broadly: TCR clusters largely stayed donor specific. General study results and limits: CD4+ clones that contracted lay mainly in CM and EM; CD8+ ones lay in EMRA. Clones that contracted from day 15 to 85 were balanced CD4/CD8, while later expanders leaned CD4+.

V lost 4 bases and J lost 7; bases outside the gene matches: 10. This CDR3 region has 14 residues. The germline V gene has CDR1 SGHRS and CDR2 YFSETQ. Using constant-segment primers, 5'RACE produced TCR alpha and TCR beta cDNA libraries carrying sample barcodes and UMIs. From the 5' RACE reads, TCRdb called clonotypes with MiXCR, one entry per CDR3 protein. The sample comprises roughly 180,000 distinct CDR3 sequences, roughly 20% of which are singletons, and roughly 3.9% rests with the top ten. This clonotype was counted a few times. Its target is not known. This chain uses TRBV5-1 with TRBJ1-1; 7 nucleotides match TRBD1. Sequencing used PBMCs or a T cell subset sorted from them (not recorded which). The clonotype comes from a man younger than 30 who had mild COVID-19 (a few samples of this study predate the infection). Cell type and time point are not known. In DNA form, the CDR3 reads TGCGCCAGCAGCCCATCGGGACAGAGAAATGAAGCTTTCTTT. Translated, it gives CASSPSGQRNEAFF.